This T cell receptor beta chain was captured by sequencing in a study of cytomegalovirus exposure and HLA in healthy donors. General observations from the study: Altogether, 150 to 200 TCR beta chains were recorded as cytomegalovirus-associated.

Amplification used 60 Vbeta primers and 13 Jbeta primers. Generated by immunoSEQ multiplex PCR, the TCRdb table keeps only in-frame clones and is missing some. The sample records roughly 140,000 clones, approximately 84% being singletons. Germline CDR1 is LNHDA and CDR2 is SQIVND (reference sequence). The CDR3 runs 15 residues. V was pared by 5 bases and J by 7 bases, with 11 bases of the junction left unmatched. Of note for this clone: No antigen is known for it.

When sampled, the donors appeared nominally healthy, though they likely had unrecorded immune exposures. The sequencing input was PBMCs. The chain combines TRBV19 with TRBJ1-1, with 9 bases that match TRBD1. This clonotype was sampled from a woman aged 18-29 years in good health and CMV-seronegative. CDR3 residues: CASSAIQGADFEAFF. The CDR3, as DNA: TGTGCCAGTAGTGCGATACAGGGGGCGGACTTTGAAGCTTTCTTT.